The present TCR beta chain was sequenced within a study of blood T cell repertoires in COVID-19. Study in general: Italy, Spain and the United States were the sources of the convalescent and acute COVID-19 samples.

Germline V gene lookup returns CDR1 SGHRS and CDR2 YFSETQ. The CDR3 loop spans 16 amino acids. V was pared by 0 bases and J by 6 bases, with 6 bases of the junction left unmatched. This table comes from immunoSEQ multiplex PCR, and its TCRdb copy is limited to in-frame clones, with some not included. The data contain about 200,000 clones, 89% of them singletons. Sequences were obtained from peripheral blood. This clonotype originated in a man between 60 and 70 years old who had recovered from COVID-19. The V gene is TRBV5-1, the J gene TRBJ2-3, with 11 bases lining up with TRBD2. This chain's CDR3 is CASSLDSGGAGDTQYF. CDR3 sequence (DNA): TGCGCCAGCAGCTTGGATAGCGGGGGGGCCGGCGATACGCAGTATTTT.